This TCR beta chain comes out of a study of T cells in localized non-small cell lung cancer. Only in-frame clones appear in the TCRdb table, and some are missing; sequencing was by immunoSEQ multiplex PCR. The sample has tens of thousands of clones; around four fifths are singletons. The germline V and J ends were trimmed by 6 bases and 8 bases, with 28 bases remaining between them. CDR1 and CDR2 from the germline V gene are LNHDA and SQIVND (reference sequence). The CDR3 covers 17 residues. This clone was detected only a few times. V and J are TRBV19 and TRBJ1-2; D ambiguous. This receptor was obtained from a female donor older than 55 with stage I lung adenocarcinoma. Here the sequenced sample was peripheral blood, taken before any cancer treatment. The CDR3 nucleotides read TGTGCCAGTAGGAAAATATGGGGAGTAGACATCAAGAGGGGCTACACCTTC. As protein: CASRKIWGVDIKRGYTF.